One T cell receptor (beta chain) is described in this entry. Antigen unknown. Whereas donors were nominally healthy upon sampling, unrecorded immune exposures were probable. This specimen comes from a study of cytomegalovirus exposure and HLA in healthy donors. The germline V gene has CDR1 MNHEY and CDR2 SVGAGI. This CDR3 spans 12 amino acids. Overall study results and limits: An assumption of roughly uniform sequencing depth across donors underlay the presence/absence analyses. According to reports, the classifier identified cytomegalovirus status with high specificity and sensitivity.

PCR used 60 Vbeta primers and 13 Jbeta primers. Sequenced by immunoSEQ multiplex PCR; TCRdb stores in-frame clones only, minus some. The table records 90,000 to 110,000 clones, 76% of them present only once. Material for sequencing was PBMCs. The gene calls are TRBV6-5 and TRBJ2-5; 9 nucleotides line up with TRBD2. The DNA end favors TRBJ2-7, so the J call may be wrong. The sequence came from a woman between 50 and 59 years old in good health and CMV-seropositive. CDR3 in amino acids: CASRTSGLEQYF. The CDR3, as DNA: TGTGCCAGCAGAACTAGCGGGCTCGAGCAGTACTTC.